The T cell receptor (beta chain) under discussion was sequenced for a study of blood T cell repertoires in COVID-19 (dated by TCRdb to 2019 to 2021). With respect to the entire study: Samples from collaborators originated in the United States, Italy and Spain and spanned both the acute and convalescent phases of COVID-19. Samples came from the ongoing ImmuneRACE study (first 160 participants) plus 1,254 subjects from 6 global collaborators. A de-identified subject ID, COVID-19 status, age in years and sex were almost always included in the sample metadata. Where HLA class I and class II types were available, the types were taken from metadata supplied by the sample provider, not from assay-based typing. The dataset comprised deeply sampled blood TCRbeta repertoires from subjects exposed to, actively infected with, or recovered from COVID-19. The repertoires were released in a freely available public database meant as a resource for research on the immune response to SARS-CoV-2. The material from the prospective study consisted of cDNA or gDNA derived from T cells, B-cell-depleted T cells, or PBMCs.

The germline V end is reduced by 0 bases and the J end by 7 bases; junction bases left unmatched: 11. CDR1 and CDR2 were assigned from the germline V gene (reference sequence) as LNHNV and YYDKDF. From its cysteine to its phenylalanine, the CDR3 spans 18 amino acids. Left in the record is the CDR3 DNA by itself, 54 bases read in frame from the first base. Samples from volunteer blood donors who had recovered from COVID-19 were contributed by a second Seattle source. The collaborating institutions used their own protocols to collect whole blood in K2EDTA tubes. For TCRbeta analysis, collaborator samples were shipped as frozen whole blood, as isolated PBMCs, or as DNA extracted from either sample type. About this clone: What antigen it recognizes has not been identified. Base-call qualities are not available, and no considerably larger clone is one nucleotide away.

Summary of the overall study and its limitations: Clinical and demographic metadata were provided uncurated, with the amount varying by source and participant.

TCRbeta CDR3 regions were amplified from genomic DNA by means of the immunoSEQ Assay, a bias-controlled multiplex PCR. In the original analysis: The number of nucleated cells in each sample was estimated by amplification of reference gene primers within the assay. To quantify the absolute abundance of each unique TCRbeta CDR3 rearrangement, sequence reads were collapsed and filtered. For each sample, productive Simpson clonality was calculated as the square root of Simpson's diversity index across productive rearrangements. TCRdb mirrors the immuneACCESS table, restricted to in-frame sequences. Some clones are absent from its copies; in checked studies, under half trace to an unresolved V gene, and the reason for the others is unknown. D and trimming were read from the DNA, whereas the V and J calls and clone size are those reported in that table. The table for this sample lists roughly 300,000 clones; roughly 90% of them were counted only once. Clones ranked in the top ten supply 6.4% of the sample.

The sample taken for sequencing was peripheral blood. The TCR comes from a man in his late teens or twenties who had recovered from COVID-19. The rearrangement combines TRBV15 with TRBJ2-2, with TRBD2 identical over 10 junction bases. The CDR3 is CATSRDYLAGVPNGELFF. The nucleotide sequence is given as TGTGCCACCAGCAGAGATTACCTAGCGGGAGTTCCTAACGGGGAGCTGTTTTTT. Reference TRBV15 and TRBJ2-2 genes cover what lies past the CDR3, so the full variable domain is DAMVIQNPRYQVTQFGKPVTLSCSQTLNHNVMYWYQQKSSQAPKLLFHYYDKDFNNEADTPDNFQSRRPNTSFCFLDIRSPGLGDTAMYLCATSRDYLAGVPNGELFFGEGSRLTVL.